Shown below are 10 T cell receptor beta chains from a single sample sequenced in a study of T cell changes during pregnancy in multiple sclerosis (dated by TCRdb to the late 2010s). Library preparation employed the immunoSEQ multiplex PCR assay. Drawn from immuneACCESS, this table holds only the in-frame rearrangements with V and J called that TCRdb kept. Clones are partly lost; checked studies trace under half to an unresolved V gene and leave the rest unexplained. The sample table records some 79,000 clones; about 90% of these occur just once. The ten largest clones take up about 0.45% of the sample. Source: CD4+ T cells from peripheral blood mononuclear cells, taken in the second trimester of pregnancy. Every receptor here comes from a female donor with multiple sclerosis, enrolled in a pregnancy study.

The chain uses TRBV5-4 and TRBJ2-7; TRBD1 is a possible D gene (5 bases). CDR1 is SGHNT, CDR2 YYREEE, per germline (reference sequence). This CDR3 region has 14 residues. The ends were cut back, 3 bases at V and 5 bases at J, with 15 bases in the middle. The CDR3 reads CASSSNPGKDEQYF. CDR3 DNA sequence: TGTGCCAGCAGCTCCAATCCAGGGAAGGACGAGCAGTACTTC.

This clone was picked up one time. The V call is TRBV6-1, the J call TRBJ1-2, with D perhaps matching TRBD1 (5 bases). The germline V gene has CDR1 MNHNS and CDR2 SASEGT. Trimming stripped 8 bases from V and 8 bases from J, with 18 bases between. The CDR3 has 13 amino acids. The CDR3 nucleotides read TGTGCCAGCGACCAGGGCGGAAGTTTGGGCTACACCTTC. This codes for CASDQGGSLGYTF.

About this clone: At the DNA level, this CDR3 is encoded by other sequences in the same sample as well. The chain has TRBV18 and TRBJ1-6, with 8 positions matching TRBD1. The CDR3 is 14 amino acids. The V gene's germline CDR1 is KGHSH and CDR2 LQKENI. Germline trimming cut 3 bases from V and 8 bases from J; bases unmatched to any gene: 3. DNA of the CDR3: TGTGCCAGCTCACCCCAGGGGGCTGATTCACCCCTCCACTTT. Residues: CASSPQGADSPLHF.

This chain connects TRBV7-2 to TRBJ2-3; 10 positions agree with TRBD1. Germline-derived CDR1 and CDR2 are SGHTA and FQGNSA. V gave up 3 bases and J gave up 6 bases; unmatched junction bases: 15. The CDR3 contains 18 residues. The CDR3 sequence: CASSLASWLTGGPDTQYF. The DNA of the CDR3 is TGTGCCAGCAGCTTGGCGAGTTGGTTGACAGGGGGCCCGGATACGCAGTATTTT.

The chain links TRBV5-1 to TRBJ1-1; D remains unclear. Germline V CDR1 and CDR2: SGHRS, YFSETQ. The V end lost 0 bases, the J end lost 1 base, and 10 bases lay between the germline ends. The CDR3 is made up of 15 amino acids. CDR3 protein: CASSLEPEGNTEAFF. Written as DNA, the CDR3 is TGCGCCAGCAGCTTGGAACCAGAGGGGAACACTGAAGCTTTCTTT.

This clone was picked up one time. The CDR3 DNA follows: TGTGCCAGCAGCGCCACAGGGGGCTGGGACTCTGGGGCCAACGTCCTGACTTTC. The encoded protein is CASSATGGWDSGANVLTF. V gene TRBV9 combines with J gene TRBJ2-6; 9 bases fit TRBD1. V lost 3 bases and J lost 0; bases outside the gene matches: 7. The germline CDR1 and CDR2 sequences are SGDLS and YYNGEE. CDR3 length equals 18 residues.

The V gene is TRBV19, the J gene TRBJ2-7; D remains ambiguous. The CDR3 runs 13 residues. V gave up 6 bases and J gave up 0 bases, with 9 bases separating them. The germline V gene has CDR1 LNHDA and CDR2 SQIVND (reference sequence). The CDR3 loop reads CASRTRDSYEQYF. The DNA of the CDR3 is TGTGCCAGTAGAACGCGAGACTCCTACGAGCAGTACTTC.

The rearrangement links TRBV21-1 to TRBJ2-2; TRBD2 is the table's D call, not checked against the DNA. TRBV21-1 is tagged as a pseudogene. CDR3 length: 18 residues. The CDR3 sequence: CASSKTHLCGGNTGELFF. CDR3 bases: TGTGCCAGCAGCAAAACCCACCTTTGCGGGGGTAACACCGGGGAGCTGTTTTTT.

This rearrangement joins TRBV9 to TRBJ1-2; possibly TRBD1 for D (5 bases). CDR3 length: 14 amino acids. Germline-derived CDR1 and CDR2 are SGDLS and YYNGEE. Trimming took 0 bases from V and 0 from J, leaving 6 bases between them. CDR3 protein: CASSVGQPNYGYTF. CDR3 coding DNA: TGTGCCAGCAGCGTAGGACAGCCTAACTATGGCTACACCTTC.

CDR3 in DNA: TGCAGCGGGACAGGGGCGGGGTTGGAACTGTTTTTT. Encoded protein: CSGTGAGLELFF. The chain joins TRBV29-1 to TRBJ1-4, with 9 bases fitting TRBD1. The CDR3 has 12 residues. CDR1 is SQVTM, CDR2 ANQGSEA, per germline. Trimming took 7 bases from V and 12 from J; bases not matched to a gene: 9.